Listed here is a single T cell receptor beta chain. This sample stems from a study of T cells after posttransplantation cyclophosphamide. Busulfan-fludarabine conditioning, marrow transplant, and cyclophosphamide on days +3 and +4 were administered. Profiled with immunoSEQ multiplex PCR; TCRdb holds only in-frame clones, not every one. The table lists about 36,000 clones, more than 70% of them singletons, with 7.5% to 9.5% in the top ten. This TCR came from a female patient between 40 and 50 years old who received an allogeneic stem cell transplant from a related donor, was CMV-positive, and had no GVHD. Part of the T cell pool may stem from the graft donor. The specimen was CD4+ T cells sorted from blood, collected roughly 250 weeks after a stem cell transplant with posttransplant cyclophosphamide.

This CDR3 is CASSPGGTPRDSPLHF. In DNA, the CDR3 is TGCGCCAGCAGCCCAGGAGGGACGCCTAGAGATTCACCCCTCCACTTT. The chain combines TRBV5-1 with TRBJ1-6; D is possibly TRBD1 (5 bases). Germline loops: CDR1 SGHRS, CDR2 YFSETQ. Trimming pared 4 bases from V and 8 bases from J, leaving 19 bases between. This CDR3 is 16 amino acids long.